This entry concerns a single T cell receptor (beta chain). The data derive from a study of monozygotic twins with inflammatory bowel disease. TCRdb reanalyzed the 5' RACE reads, giving one entry per CDR3 protein sequence and no DNA. This sample's table has tens of thousands of distinct CDR3 sequences. This CDR3 has 15 amino acids. Germline loops: CDR1 SGHDN, CDR2 FVKESK. The source material was blood. The origin of this receptor is a human donor with ulcerative colitis or Crohn's disease, or a healthy co-twin of an affected twin (not recorded which). V and J are TRBV14 and TRBJ2-7; the D call of TRBD1 rests on TCRdb alone, since no DNA is present to check it. CDR3 region: CASSQAGQGNYEQYF.